The present T cell receptor beta chain was sequenced within a study of blood T cell repertoires in COVID-19. About the study: Acute and convalescent COVID-19 samples came from the United States, Italy and Spain. PBMCs, B-cell-depleted T cells, or T cells were the source of the cDNA or gDNA that made up the material.

Per the germline V gene, CDR1 is MGHRA and CDR2 is YSYEKL. The CDR3 is 16 residues long. V lost 0 bases, J lost 8 bases, and 19 bases lay in between. In the original processing: From reference gene primer amplification, estimates of nucleated cell counts were derived. Only in-frame clones appear in the TCRdb table, and some are missing; sequencing was by immunoSEQ multiplex PCR. From that table come the V and J calls and clone size; the DNA was used to work out D and trimming. The repertoire consists of about 300,000 clones, with 80% to 90% occurring once and the leading ten covering 8.5% to 9.5%. Specimen: peripheral blood. V gene TRBV4-1 combines with J gene TRBJ1-2; unclear D gene. This receptor was taken from a woman in her fifties or sixties who had recovered from COVID-19. In DNA form, the CDR3 reads TGCGCCAGCAGCCAAGATCTCGGAACAGCGGGAGGAGGCTACACCTTC. Translated, it gives CASSQDLGTAGGGYTF.